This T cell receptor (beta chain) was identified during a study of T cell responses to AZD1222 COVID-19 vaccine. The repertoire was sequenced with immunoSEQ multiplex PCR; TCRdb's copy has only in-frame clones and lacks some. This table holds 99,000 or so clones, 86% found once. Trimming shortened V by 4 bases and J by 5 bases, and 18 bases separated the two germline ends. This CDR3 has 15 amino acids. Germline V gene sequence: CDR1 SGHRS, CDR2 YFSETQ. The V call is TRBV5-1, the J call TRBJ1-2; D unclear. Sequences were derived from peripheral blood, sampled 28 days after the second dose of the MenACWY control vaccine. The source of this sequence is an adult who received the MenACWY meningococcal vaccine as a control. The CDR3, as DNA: TGCGCCAGCAGCGCGGACGGCGGTCCCTTTTATGGCTACACCTTC. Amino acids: CASSADGGPFYGYTF.